Reported below is one TCR beta chain. Its specificity is unknown. The germline CDR1 and CDR2 sequences are MNHNY and SVGAGI (reference sequence). The V gene lost 8 bases and the J gene lost 4 bases, with 12 bases spanning the gap. This CDR3 comprises 13 residues. RNA transcripts yielded amplified TCR beta CDR3 regions. Second-round multiplex PCR came after first-round RT-PCR with HTBI primers. TCRdb redid the calling of the multiplex PCR reads with MiXCR, one entry per CDR3 protein. The table lists approximately 1.2 million distinct CDR3 sequences, about two fifths of them singletons. The data originate from a study of Graves' ophthalmopathy and Graves' hyperthyroidism. The study, taken as a whole, reports: At just under 71% sensitivity and 72.22% specificity, the model predicted progression of the ophthalmopathy.

The hyperthyroidism patients had a new diagnosis of under 2 months' duration and were aged 18 to 65. The evidence that diagnosis relied on was clinical symptoms, serum thyroxine, TRAb, thyroid ultrasound and orbital computed tomography. The source of this sequence is an adult man with Graves' hyperthyroidism. The gene calls are TRBV6-6 and TRBJ1-5; D gene ambiguous. Sequenced sample: peripheral blood or thyroid tissue (not recorded which). In nucleotides, the CDR3 is TGTGCCAGCTTATTAGGAGGGAATCAGCCCCAGCATTTT. This gives the protein CASLLGGNQPQHF.